This T cell receptor beta chain was observed in a study of molecular identifiers for immune sequencing clone quantification. Study-wide results and caveats: Clones with over 20 RNA copies captured over 98% of effector molecules but under 1% of naive ones.

This clonotype was picked up a small number of times. The antigen remains undetermined. Preparation of naive CD8 libraries involved roughly 18,000 to 1,100,000 sorted cells and 10%, 30% or 50% RNA. Sorting selected naive CD8 T cells with a CD8+CD4-CCR7+CD45RA+ phenotype. With 5 bases removed from V and 7 bases from J, the gap between germline ends came to 5 bases. The CDR3 runs 11 residues. Via MiXCR, TCRdb re-called the PCR reads, giving one row per CDR3 protein. The data show 85,000 to 120,000 distinct CDR3 sequences, with 35% seen just once and about a tenth held by the top ten. The origin of this receptor is a human donor in good health. Some libraries in this study had Jurkat cell RNA spiked in. The chain couples TRBV12-3 or TRBV12-4 to TRBJ2-2; D is unclear. The sequencing sample was made of naive CD8+ T cells from blood, with Jurkat cell RNA spiked in. This sample's subset: FACS-sorted CD8+CD4-CCR7+CD45RA+ naive T cells. CDR3 DNA: TGTGCCAGCAGTCCGGTCGGGGAGCTGTTTTTT. This gives the protein CASSPVGELFF.